The rows below give T cell receptor beta chains drawn from one sample of a study of a mutant IDH1 vaccine in newly diagnosed glioma. The method was immunoSEQ multiplex PCR; TCRdb's version includes in-frame clones alone and lacks a portion of them. This sample has fewer than 75,000 clones, with around 85% found just once. The antigens these receptors bind are not known. Material: PBMCs, obtained from a glioma patient whose treatment included an IDH1 peptide vaccine. These receptors came from a woman in her forties or fifties with glioma. CDR3s include the opening cysteine and the closing phenylalanine or tryptophan. The D gene is left open where the match is weak. Only some rows state a clone size, as once, few, many or a class for expanded clones.

j_call: TRBJ1-3
clone_size: once
v_call: TRBV6-5
d_call: -
cdr3_aa: CASSSAPSSGNTIYF
cdr3_nt: TGTGCCAGCAGCTCAGCCCCAAGCTCTGGAAACACCATATATTTT

j_call: TRBJ1-2
clone_size: -
v_call: TRBV7-2
d_call: -
cdr3_aa: CASIRRVGGYTF
cdr3_nt: TGTGCCAGCATCCGCAGGGTGGGTGGCTACACCTTC

j_call: TRBJ2-3
clone_size: -
v_call: TRBV11-2
d_call: TRBD2
cdr3_aa: CASSPSRLAGADTQYF
cdr3_nt: TGTGCCAGCAGCCCCAGTAGACTAGCGGGGGCAGATACGCAGTATTTT

j_call: TRBJ1-5
clone_size: few
v_call: TRBV6-1
d_call: -
cdr3_aa: CASSERRLSNQPQHF
cdr3_nt: TGTGCCAGCAGTGAACGGAGACTTAGCAATCAGCCCCAGCATTTT

j_call: TRBJ2-3
clone_size: -
v_call: TRBV4-2
d_call: -
cdr3_aa: CASSQGLGGTDTQYF
cdr3_nt: TGTGCCAGCAGCCAAGGACTAGGGGGGACAGATACGCAGTATTTT

j_call: TRBJ1-4
clone_size: -
v_call: TRBV5-6
d_call: TRBD1
cdr3_aa: CASSLALRDRGEKLFF
cdr3_nt: TGTGCCAGCAGCTTGGCCCTCCGGGACAGGGGTGAAAAACTGTTTTTT

j_call: TRBJ2-2
clone_size: -
v_call: TRBV29-1
d_call: -
cdr3_aa: CSVAPRGAGTGELFF
cdr3_nt: TGCAGCGTCGCCCCCCGTGGGGCGGGGACCGGGGAGCTGTTTTTT

j_call: TRBJ2-5
clone_size: -
v_call: TRBV18
d_call: TRBD1
cdr3_aa: CASSPGTGGRETQYF
cdr3_nt: TGTGCCAGCTCACCCGGGACAGGGGGCCGAGAGACCCAGTACTTC

j_call: TRBJ1-5
clone_size: few
v_call: TRBV6-5
d_call: TRBD1
cdr3_aa: CASSLIRGGNQPQHF
cdr3_nt: TGTGCCAGCAGTTTAATCAGGGGGGGCAATCAGCCCCAGCATTTT

j_call: TRBJ1-1
clone_size: -
v_call: TRBV5-4
d_call: -
cdr3_aa: CASSLTALNTEAFF
cdr3_nt: TGTGCCAGCAGCTTGACAGCCTTGAACACTGAAGCTTTCTTT

j_call: TRBJ1-5
clone_size: -
v_call: TRBV2
d_call: -
cdr3_aa: CASSEEGGGNQPQHF
cdr3_nt: TGTGCCAGCAGTGAGGAGGGGGGGGGCAATCAGCCCCAGCATTTT

j_call: TRBJ1-4
clone_size: few
v_call: TRBV28
d_call: -
cdr3_aa: CAIAGGRDEKLFF
cdr3_nt: TGTGCCATAGCGGGGGGGCGCGATGAAAAACTGTTTTTT

j_call: TRBJ1-1
clone_size: -
v_call: TRBV5-4
d_call: TRBD1
cdr3_aa: CASSSRDRGPEAFF
cdr3_nt: TGTGCCAGCAGCTCCCGGGACAGGGGACCTGAAGCTTTCTTT

j_call: TRBJ1-2
clone_size: once
v_call: TRBV7-3
d_call: TRBD1
cdr3_aa: CASSLAGGYGYTF
cdr3_nt: TGTGCCAGCAGCTTAGCAGGGGGCTATGGCTACACCTTC

j_call: TRBJ2-3
clone_size: -
v_call: TRBV6-1
d_call: -
cdr3_aa: CASSEMAVVGDTQYF
cdr3_nt: TGTGCCAGCAGTGAAATGGCAGTGGTTGGAGATACGCAGTATTTT

j_call: TRBJ1-5
clone_size: -
v_call: TRBV6-5
d_call: -
cdr3_aa: CASGTNSNQPQHF
cdr3_nt: TGTGCCAGTGGGACTAATAGCAATCAGCCCCAGCATTTT

j_call: TRBJ1-2
clone_size: -
v_call: TRBV7-2
d_call: -
cdr3_aa: CASSFRGRVLGYTF
cdr3_nt: TGTGCCAGCAGCTTTCGGGGGAGGGTACTTGGCTACACCTTC

j_call: TRBJ2-2
clone_size: -
v_call: TRBV6-4
d_call: -
cdr3_aa: CASSEKPGAGELFF
cdr3_nt: TGTGCCAGCAGTGAAAAGCCGGGGGCCGGGGAGCTGTTTTTT

j_call: TRBJ1-1
clone_size: few
v_call: TRBV5-5
d_call: -
cdr3_aa: CASSFKQGLMNTEAFF
cdr3_nt: TGTGCCAGCAGCTTTAAACAGGGCCTAATGAACACTGAAGCTTTCTTT

j_call: TRBJ1-1
clone_size: -
v_call: TRBV19
d_call: -
cdr3_aa: CATGRAFDTEAFF
cdr3_nt: TGTGCCACCGGCAGGGCGTTCGACACTGAAGCTTTCTTT

j_call: TRBJ1-5
clone_size: -
v_call: TRBV19
d_call: -
cdr3_aa: CASSRSGTQNSNQPQHF
cdr3_nt: TGTGCCAGTAGTCGTAGCGGGACGCAAAATAGCAATCAGCCCCAGCATTTT

j_call: TRBJ2-2
clone_size: -
v_call: TRBV4-3
d_call: -
cdr3_aa: CASSLQENTGELFF
cdr3_nt: TGCGCCAGCAGCCTCCAGGAAAACACCGGGGAGCTGTTTTTT

j_call: TRBJ2-7
clone_size: -
v_call: TRBV10-3
d_call: -
cdr3_aa: CAISPGTGNYEQYF
cdr3_nt: TGTGCCATCAGTCCCGGGACCGGGAATTACGAGCAGTACTTC

j_call: TRBJ1-1
clone_size: -
v_call: TRBV15
d_call: -
cdr3_aa: CATSRDGNMGSEAFF
cdr3_nt: TGTGCCACCAGCAGAGATGGTAATATGGGAAGCGAAGCTTTCTTT

j_call: TRBJ1-3
clone_size: -
v_call: TRBV6-1
d_call: -
cdr3_aa: CASSADRFGNTIYF
cdr3_nt: TGTGCCAGCAGCGCCGACAGGTTTGGAAACACCATATATTTT

j_call: TRBJ1-1
clone_size: -
v_call: TRBV7-9
d_call: TRBD1
cdr3_aa: CASSPGGNTEAFF
cdr3_nt: TGTGCCAGCAGCCCAGGGGGAAACACTGAAGCTTTCTTT